This T cell receptor beta chain was captured by sequencing in a study of cytotoxic CD8 clonotypes in ibrutinib-treated CLL. Background on the study: Enrolment comprised about a dozen relapsed/refractory and about 16 treatment-naive patients; 17 to 18 were IGHV unmutated. Responses: around 24 partial, 2 complete; after median around 64 months, approximately 14 stayed remitted, roughly 12 progressed. The study, taken as a whole, reports: Pretreatment clonality was elevated relative to age-matched healthy donors and paralleled circulating CD8+ T-cell counts. Private clonotypes, not public ones, expanded at ibrutinib response.

About this clone itself: The antigen is not known.

Profiling relied on immunoSEQ multiplex PCR, and the TCRdb table lists in-frame clones only, not all of them. The profile shows approximately 120,000 clones, roughly 84% of them singletons. The CDR3 runs 14 residues. The V gene's germline CDR1 is MNHEY and CDR2 SVGAGI. The V end was cut by 1 base, the J end by 5 bases, with 8 bases between. This receptor was taken from a human donor with chronic lymphocytic leukemia. The chain joins TRBV6-5 to TRBJ1-4; D possibly corresponds to TRBD1 (5 bases). This specimen was PBMCs, taken after 24 months of ibrutinib treatment. The CDR3 DNA follows: TGTGCCAGCAGTTACTGGGGGAGAAATGAAAAACTGTTTTTT. It is translated as CASSYWGRNEKLFF.